What follows describes a single T cell receptor beta chain. Its target is not known. The sample comes from a study of cytomegalovirus exposure and HLA in healthy donors. Across the study: There were some 410 genotyped donors. Of these, roughly 86% fell in the genetic ancestry cluster associated with self-reported Caucasian donors.

The ends were cut back, 3 bases at V and 0 bases at J, with 6 bases in the middle. The germline gives CDR1 GTSNPN, CDR2 SVGIG (reference sequence). The CDR3 runs 13 residues. Whole-study findings and limits: An Asian-associated ancestry cluster reportedly showed fewer N-insertions than the approximately 700-donor mean in a later analysis.

The PCR used 60 Vbeta and 13 Jbeta primers. Here immunoSEQ multiplex PCR was the method, and the copy in TCRdb shows in-frame clones only, minus some. The table shows a few hundred thousand clones, with roughly 85% occurring only once. The source of this sequence is a man between 18 and 35 years old in good health and CMV-seronegative. The sequenced sample consisted of PBMCs. The J gene is TRBJ2-4, the V gene TRBV30; D may be TRBD1 (5 bases). The CDR3 nucleotides are TGTGCCTGGAGCGGACAAGCCAAAAACATTCAGTACTTC. Amino acid sequence: CAWSGQAKNIQYF.